The present entry profiles one T cell receptor (beta chain) with its context. V was clipped by 7 bases and J by 4 bases; unmatched bases: 19. CDR1 is MDHEN and CDR2 is SYDVKM in the germline V gene. This CDR3 has 17 amino acids. The entry originates in a study of T cells in Graves' hyperthyroidism and ophthalmopathy. TCR beta CDR3 sequences were amplified from RNA transcripts. A first-round RT-PCR of the TCR CDR3 used the HTBI primer set. MiXCR, run by TCRdb on the multiplex PCR reads, gives a single entry per CDR3 protein. The table records fewer than 400,000 distinct CDR3 sequences, more than 20% of them present only once.

Source material: blood. The chain joins TRBV28 to TRBJ2-7; TRBD2 agrees at 7 bases. The receptor was derived from a man between 45 and 60 years old with Graves' hyperthyroidism. This CDR3 is CASKSSRGGSGKYEQYF. The CDR3, as DNA: TGTGCCAGCAAATCTTCTCGAGGTGGGAGCGGGAAGTACGAGCAGTACTTC.